Listed below are T cell receptor beta chains from one sample, sequenced in a study of T cells in Graves' hyperthyroidism and ophthalmopathy. TCRdb analysed the multiplex PCR reads with MiXCR anew, one entry per CDR3 protein. The table includes about 420,000 distinct CDR3 sequences, around 14% detected once. Sequencing was done on a sample of blood. The source is a woman between 18 and 29 years old with Graves' hyperthyroidism. CDR3s include the opening cysteine and the closing phenylalanine or tryptophan. Not every row has a clone size; where given, it reads once, few, many or a size class.

abundance	v_gene	j_gene	CDR3aa
NA	TRBV6-1	TRBJ2-7	CASSEAAGTSGAYEQYF
many	TRBV4-2	TRBJ2-7	CASSQAGRGSYEQYF
NA	TRBV27	TRBJ2-1	CASSLLAGGYYNEQFF
many	TRBV20-1	TRBJ2-2	CSALSGGNTGELFF
NA	TRBV13	TRBJ2-3	CASKSRGLPADTQYF
many	TRBV10-3	TRBJ2-7	CAISIQGTGVEQYF
many	TRBV6-1	TRBJ1-1	CASSPITGLKTEAFF
many	TRBV6-1	TRBJ2-1	CASRNSGSSYNEQFF
many	TRBV11-2	TRBJ2-2	CASSLYRGRDTGELFF
many	TRBV2	TRBJ1-5	CASSWTGRNQPQHF
NA	TRBV7-6	TRBJ2-1	CASSTLAGGPAEQFF
NA	TRBV20-1	TRBJ2-6	CSAYRQGPGANVLTF
NA	TRBV7-8	TRBJ2-1	CASSRGFRDEQFF
few	TRBV5-1	TRBJ2-1	CASSPTSVADLYNEQFF
many	TRBV5-1	TRBJ2-1	CASSTPSSYNEQFF
many	TRBV12-3/TRBV12-4	TRBJ1-2	CASSSGGGYGYTF
NA	TRBV5-8	TRBJ2-1	CASSFRNNEQFF
few	TRBV6-1	TRBJ2-1	CASTRSGSSYNEQFF
NA	TRBV11-2	TRBJ2-5	CASSFYICSARAGGPEETQYF
many	TRBV4-1	TRBJ1-1	CASSQEGTQNTEAFF
NA	TRBV27	TRBJ2-2	CASKTREGIGTGELFF
NA	TRBV20-1	TRBJ2-2	CSARQSTAGELFF
many	TRBV11-3	TRBJ2-2	CASSLGLANTGELFF
many	TRBV6-1	TRBJ1-1	CASRVGPGFTEAFF
many	TRBV7-2	TRBJ1-2	CASSLAGNNYGYTF
NA	TRBV7-8	TRBJ1-5	CASSESGEGLGSQPQHF
many	TRBV7-9	TRBJ1-3	CASSYRAGNTIYF
many	TRBV5-1	TRBJ2-2	CASSLGTANTGELFF
few	TRBV20-1	TRBJ2-1	CSARSSGRPYNEQFF
few	TRBV6-2/TRBV6-3	TRBJ1-1	CASSTTGEAFF
once	TRBV6-4	TRBJ2-6	CASSAGRASGANVLTF
few	TRBV9	TRBJ2-1	CASSASPDSSYNEQFF
many	TRBV20-1	TRBJ1-1	CSAPLSADIYTEAFF
many	TRBV20-1	TRBJ1-1	CSVRPKGARTEAFF